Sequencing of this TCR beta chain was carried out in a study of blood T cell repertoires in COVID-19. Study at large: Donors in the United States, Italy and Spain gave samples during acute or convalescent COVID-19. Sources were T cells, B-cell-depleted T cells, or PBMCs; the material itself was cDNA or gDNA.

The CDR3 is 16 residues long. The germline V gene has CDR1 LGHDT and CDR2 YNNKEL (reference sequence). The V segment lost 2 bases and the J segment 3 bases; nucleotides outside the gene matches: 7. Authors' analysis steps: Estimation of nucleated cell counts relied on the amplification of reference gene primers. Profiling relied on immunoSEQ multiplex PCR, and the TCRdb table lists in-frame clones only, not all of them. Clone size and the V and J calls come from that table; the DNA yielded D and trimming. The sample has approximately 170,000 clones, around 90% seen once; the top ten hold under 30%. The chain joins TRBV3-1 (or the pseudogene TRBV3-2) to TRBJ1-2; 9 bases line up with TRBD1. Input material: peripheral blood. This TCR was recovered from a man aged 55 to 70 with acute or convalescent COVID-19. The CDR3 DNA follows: TGTGCCAGCAGCCAATCCCGGACAGGGGTAGACTATGGCTACACCTTC. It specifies CASSQSRTGVDYGYTF.